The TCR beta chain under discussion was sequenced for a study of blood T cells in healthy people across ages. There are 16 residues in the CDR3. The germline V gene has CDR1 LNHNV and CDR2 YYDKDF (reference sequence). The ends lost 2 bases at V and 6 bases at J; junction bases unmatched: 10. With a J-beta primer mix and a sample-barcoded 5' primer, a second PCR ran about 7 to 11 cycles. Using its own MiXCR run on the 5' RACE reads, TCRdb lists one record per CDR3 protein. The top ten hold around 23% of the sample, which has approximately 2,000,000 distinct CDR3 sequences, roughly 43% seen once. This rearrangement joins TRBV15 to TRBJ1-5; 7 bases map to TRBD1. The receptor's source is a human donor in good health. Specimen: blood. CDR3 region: CATSRSEQGFGQPQHF. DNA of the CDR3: TGTGCCACCAGCAGATCTGAACAGGGGTTCGGTCAGCCCCAGCATTTT.